This T cell receptor (beta chain) is drawn from a study of blood T cells in healthy people across ages. A second roughly 6 to 12 cycle PCR used barcoded and J-beta primers. Each cDNA molecule was tagged by a template-switch adaptor with 12 random nucleotides. TCRdb recomputed calls from the 5' RACE reads with MiXCR, one row per CDR3 protein. The sample contains around 2 million distinct CDR3 sequences, about two fifths of which appear only once. Note on this clonotype: Its target is unknown.

Total RNA extracted from each sample amounted to at least 5.5 micrograms. Overall study findings and caveats: Researchers said unsorted PBMCs prevented a conclusive naive versus antigen-experienced comparison.

The V gene lost 1 base and the J gene lost 6 bases, with 13 bases spanning the gap. Germline-derived CDR1 and CDR2 are SGHVS and FNYEAQ. CDR3 size: 15 residues. The source material was blood. This chain connects TRBV7-6 to TRBJ1-5; D might be TRBD1 (5 bases). The sequence came from a human donor in good health. The CDR3 protein is CASSLVAGFSQPQHF. Here the CDR3 DNA reads TGTGCCAGCAGCTTAGTGGCAGGGTTCAGTCAGCCCCAGCATTTT. Full variable domain (remainder filled in from reference TRBV7-6 and TRBJ1-5): GAGVSQSPRYKVTKRGQDVALRCDPISGHVSLYWYRQALGQGPEFLTYFNYEAQQDKSGLPNDRFSAERPEGSISTLTIQRTEQRDSAMYRCASSLVAGFSQPQHFGDGTRLSIL.